This TCR beta chain originates from a study of blood T cell repertoires in COVID-19. About the study: Some COVID-19 samples were acute and others convalescent; all came from the United States, Italy and Spain. In each case, the material was cDNA or gDNA derived from T cells, B-cell-depleted T cells, or PBMCs.

Trimming removed 8 bases at V and 9 bases at J, with 17 bases between. Germline CDR1 and CDR2: MNHNY and SVGAGI (reference sequence). The CDR3 totals 14 residues. Per the study methods: Cell counts per sample came from amplifying reference gene primers. Using immunoSEQ multiplex PCR, the repertoire was profiled, and TCRdb retains in-frame clones only, with some absent. Clone size and V and J calls were adopted from that table, with D and trimming inferred from the DNA. The repertoire holds 250,000 to 350,000 clones, with 75% to 90% as singletons. The sequence was obtained from a man younger than 45 with acute or convalescent COVID-19. Material for sequencing was peripheral blood. The rearrangement links TRBV6-6 to TRBJ1-6, with TRBD1 as a possible D gene (6 bases). This chain's CDR3 is CASLITGLSSPLHF. DNA of the CDR3: TGTGCCAGCTTAATAACAGGGTTAAGTTCACCCCTCCACTTT.